This T cell receptor beta chain was documented in a study of blood T cell repertoires in COVID-19. At the level of the study: Acute and convalescent COVID-19 samples came from the United States, Italy and Spain. Sample material is recorded as cDNA or gDNA derived from T cells, B-cell-depleted T cells, or PBMCs.

The table lists this clone with a few counts. The same CDR3 arises from other DNA sequences in this sample as well. Original processing notes: Reference gene primer amplification gave estimated nucleated cell counts. Clones were sequenced by immunoSEQ multiplex PCR, and TCRdb holds only the in-frame ones, with some missing. That table furnishes V, J and clone size, whereas the DNA furnished D and trimming. The table lists about 70,000 clones, about nine tenths of them singletons. Input material: peripheral blood. This TCR derives from a woman between 18 and 29 years old with acute or convalescent COVID-19.

The DNA for the CDR3 is TGTGCCAGCAGCTTAGCTGGGGGGTACACCGGGGAGCTGTTTTTT. It yields the protein CASSLAGGYTGELFF. The rearrangement uses TRBV7-2 and TRBJ2-2; TRBD2 might be the D (6 bases). This CDR3 comprises 15 residues. Per the germline V gene, CDR1 is SGHTA and CDR2 is FQGNSA. V lost 0 bases to trimming and J lost 3 bases, with 8 bases between them.